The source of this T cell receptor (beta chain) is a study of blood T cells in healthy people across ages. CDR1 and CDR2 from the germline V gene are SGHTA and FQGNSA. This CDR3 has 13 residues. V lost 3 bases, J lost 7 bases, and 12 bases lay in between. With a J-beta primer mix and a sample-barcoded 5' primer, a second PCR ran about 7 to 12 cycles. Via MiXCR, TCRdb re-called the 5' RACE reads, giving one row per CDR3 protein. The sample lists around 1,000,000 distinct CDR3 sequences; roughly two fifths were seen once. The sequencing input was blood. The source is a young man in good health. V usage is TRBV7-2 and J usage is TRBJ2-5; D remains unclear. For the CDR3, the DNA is TGTGCCAGCAGCTTTGGGATGGTGGGGACCCAGTACTTC. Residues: CASSFGMVGTQYF.